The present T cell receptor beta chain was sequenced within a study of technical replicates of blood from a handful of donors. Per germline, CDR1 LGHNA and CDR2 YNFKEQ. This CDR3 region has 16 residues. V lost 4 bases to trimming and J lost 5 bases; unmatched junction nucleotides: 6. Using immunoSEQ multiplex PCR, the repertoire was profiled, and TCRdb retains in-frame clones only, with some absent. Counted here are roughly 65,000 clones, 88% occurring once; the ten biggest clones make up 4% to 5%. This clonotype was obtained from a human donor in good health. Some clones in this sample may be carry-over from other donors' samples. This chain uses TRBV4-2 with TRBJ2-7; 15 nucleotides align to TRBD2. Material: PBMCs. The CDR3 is CASSPGLAGGVDEQYF. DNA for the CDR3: TGTGCCAGCAGCCCCGGACTAGCGGGAGGGGTAGACGAGCAGTACTTC.